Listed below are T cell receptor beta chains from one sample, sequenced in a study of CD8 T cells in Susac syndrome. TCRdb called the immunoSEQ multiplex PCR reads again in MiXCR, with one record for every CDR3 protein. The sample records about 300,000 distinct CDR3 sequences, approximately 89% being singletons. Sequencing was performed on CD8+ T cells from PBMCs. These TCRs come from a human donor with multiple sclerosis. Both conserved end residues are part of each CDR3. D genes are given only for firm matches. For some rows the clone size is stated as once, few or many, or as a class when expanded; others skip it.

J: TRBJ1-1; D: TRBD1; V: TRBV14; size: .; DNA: TGTGCCAGCAGCCGGGAGGGGGCCCTGAACACTGAAGCTTTCTTT; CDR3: CASSREGALNTEAFF
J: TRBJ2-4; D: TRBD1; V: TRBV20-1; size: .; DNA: TGCAGTGCTAGCGGAGAAGACAGGGCTGGCAAAAACATTCAGTACTTC; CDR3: CSASGEDRAGKNIQYF
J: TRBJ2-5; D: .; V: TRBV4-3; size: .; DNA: TGCGCCAGCAGCCAAGATTTCCTCGGGACCTCCTTTGAAGAGACCCAGTACTTC; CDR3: CASSQDFLGTSFEETQYF
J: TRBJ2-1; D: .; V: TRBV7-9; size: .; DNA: TGTGCCAGCAGCCCATGGACTGGCCATGAGCAGTTCTTC; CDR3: CASSPWTGHEQFF
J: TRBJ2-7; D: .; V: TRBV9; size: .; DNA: TGTGCCTGCAATTGGTACAGGACTTGCTACGAGCAGTACTTC; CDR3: CACNWYRTCYEQYF
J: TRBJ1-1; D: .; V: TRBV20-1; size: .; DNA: TGCAGTGCTAGAGATTTAGGGGTTGAAGCTTTCTTT; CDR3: CSARDLGVEAFF
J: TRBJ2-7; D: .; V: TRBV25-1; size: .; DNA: TGTGCCAGCAGTGGGGGGCGACAACCCTACGAGCAGTACTTC; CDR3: CASSGGRQPYEQYF
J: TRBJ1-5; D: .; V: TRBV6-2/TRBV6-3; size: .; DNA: TGTGCCAGCAGTTACTGGGGGCCCAATCAGCCCCAGCATTTT; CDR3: CASSYWGPNQPQHF
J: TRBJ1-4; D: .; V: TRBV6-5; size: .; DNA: TGTGCCAGCAGCCCCTTTAGGGGTTCTAATGAAAAACTGTTTTTT; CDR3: CASSPFRGSNEKLFF
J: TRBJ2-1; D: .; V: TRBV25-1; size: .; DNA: TGTGCCAGCAGTGCCCGACAATGGGAGCAGTTCTTC; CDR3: CASSARQWEQFF
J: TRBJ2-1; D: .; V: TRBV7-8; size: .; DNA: TGTGCCAGCAGCTTAGCGACATACAATGAGCAGTTCTTC; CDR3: CASSLATYNEQFF
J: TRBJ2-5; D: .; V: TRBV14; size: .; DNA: TGTGCCAGCAGCCAACCACCCCACGGGACCCAGTACTTC; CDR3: CASSQPPHGTQYF
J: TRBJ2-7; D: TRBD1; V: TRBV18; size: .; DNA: TGTGCCAGCTCACACGATAACCGGGACAGGGGCTACGAGCAGTACTTC; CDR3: CASSHDNRDRGYEQYF
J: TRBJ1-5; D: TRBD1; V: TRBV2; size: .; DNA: TGTGCCAGCAGGGGGACAGCCGATTATAGCAATCAGCCCCAGCATTTT; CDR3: CASRGTADYSNQPQHF
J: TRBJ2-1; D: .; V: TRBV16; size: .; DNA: TGTGCCAGCAGCCCCCAGCCCCTCTCACAGCAGTTCTTC; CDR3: CASSPQPLSQQFF
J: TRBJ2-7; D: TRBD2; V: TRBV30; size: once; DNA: TGTGCCGCAGCGGGGGGTACCTCCTACGAGCAGTACTTC; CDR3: CAAAGGTSYEQYF
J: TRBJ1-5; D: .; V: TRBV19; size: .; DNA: TGTGCCACCTCGGACATCCTCAATCAGCCCCAGCATTTT; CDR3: CATSDILNQPQHF
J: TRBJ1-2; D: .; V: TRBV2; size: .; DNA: TGTGCCAGCAGTGACAATCAGGGTTCGGTCGATGGCTACACCTTC; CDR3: CASSDNQGSVDGYTF
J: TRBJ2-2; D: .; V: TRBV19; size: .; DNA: TGTGCCAGTAGTATAGGGACCCGGGCGGGCACCGGGGAGCTGTTTTTT; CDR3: CASSIGTRAGTGELFF
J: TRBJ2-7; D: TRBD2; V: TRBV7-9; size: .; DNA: TGTGCCAGCAGCTGGGCGGGAGGAGTCTACGAGCAGTACTTC; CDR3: CASSWAGGVYEQYF
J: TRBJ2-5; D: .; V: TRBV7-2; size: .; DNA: TGTGCCAGCAGCTTAGGGAGAAGTGGGACCCAGTACTTC; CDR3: CASSLGRSGTQYF
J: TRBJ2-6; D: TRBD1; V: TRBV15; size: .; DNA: TGTGCCACCAGCAGAGATTTTGGGACAGGGTTAACTGGGGCCAACGTCCTGACTTTC; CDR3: CATSRDFGTGLTGANVLTF
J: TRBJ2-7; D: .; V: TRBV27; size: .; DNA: TGTGCCAGCAGTTTATCGGCAGGGGACCCCTACGAGCAGTACTTC; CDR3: CASSLSAGDPYEQYF
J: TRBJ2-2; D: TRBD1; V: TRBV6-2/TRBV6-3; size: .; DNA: TGTGCCGGTGGACAGGCCGCGAACACCGGGGAGCTGTTTTTT; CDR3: CAGGQAANTGELFF
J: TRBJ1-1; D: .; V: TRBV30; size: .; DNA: TGTGCCTGGGCTGAAGGCGCCCTCGAAGCTTTCTTT; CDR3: CAWAEGALEAFF
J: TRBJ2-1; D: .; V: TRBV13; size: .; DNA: TGTGCCAGCAGGGCCAGAGGCGGGGTCTATGAGCAGTTCTTC; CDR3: CASRARGGVYEQFF
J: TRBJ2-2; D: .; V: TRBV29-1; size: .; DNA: TGCAGCGTTGAGAGGGGGGCTAGCGGGAACACCGGGGAGCTGTTTTTT; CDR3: CSVERGASGNTGELFF
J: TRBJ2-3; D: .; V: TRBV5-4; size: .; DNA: TGTGCCAGCAGCTTACTCCCTCCCGGGCGCACAGATACGCAGTATTTT; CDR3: CASSLLPPGRTDTQYF
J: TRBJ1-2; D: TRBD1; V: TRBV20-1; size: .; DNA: TGCAGTGCTAGTGGGGACAGGGGGTTTCATCTCTCCTATGGCTACACCTTC; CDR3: CSASGDRGFHLSYGYTF
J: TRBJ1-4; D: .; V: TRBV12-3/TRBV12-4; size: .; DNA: TGTGCCAGCAGCTTCCCCGCGGGGGCTACTAATGAAAAACTGTTTTTT; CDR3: CASSFPAGATNEKLFF
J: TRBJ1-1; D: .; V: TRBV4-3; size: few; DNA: TGCGCCAGCAGCCAGAGCGGACAGAGCACTGAAGCTTTCTTT; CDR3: CASSQSGQSTEAFF
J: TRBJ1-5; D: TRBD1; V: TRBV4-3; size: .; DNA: TGCGCCAGCAGCCAAGATTGGGGGACAGGGATAGGCAATCAGCCCCAGCATTTT; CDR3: CASSQDWGTGIGNQPQHF
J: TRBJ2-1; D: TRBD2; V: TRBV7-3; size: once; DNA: TGTGCCAGCAGCGAACCGCTAGCGGGAAGCTCCTACAATGAGCAGTTCTTC; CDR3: CASSEPLAGSSYNEQFF
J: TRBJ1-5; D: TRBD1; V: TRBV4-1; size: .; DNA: TGCGCCAGCAGCCAAGATATGACAGGGCGGGATCAGCCCCAGCATTTT; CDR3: CASSQDMTGRDQPQHF
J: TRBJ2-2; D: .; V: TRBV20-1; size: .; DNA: TGCAGTGCTAGGCCCCTTCCGAACACCGGGGAGCTGTTTTTT; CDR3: CSARPLPNTGELFF
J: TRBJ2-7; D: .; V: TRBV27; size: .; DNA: TGTGCCAGCAGTTTAGTCCTCCTCGTGGGTAAGGGCGAGCAGTACTTC; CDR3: CASSLVLLVGKGEQYF
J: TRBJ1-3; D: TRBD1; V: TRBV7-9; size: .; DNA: TGTGCCAGCAGCCTGGGGACAGAGGGACTCTCTGGAAACACCATATATTTT; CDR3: CASSLGTEGLSGNTIYF
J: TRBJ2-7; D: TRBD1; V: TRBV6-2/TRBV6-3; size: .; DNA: TGTGCCAGCAGTTCGACAGGGGCGAGGAGGTACGAGCAGTACTTC; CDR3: CASSSTGARRYEQYF
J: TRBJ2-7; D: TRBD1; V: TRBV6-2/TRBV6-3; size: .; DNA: TGTGCCAGCAGCCTATCGACAGGGGGCGGCTACGAGCAGTACTTC; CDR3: CASSLSTGGGYEQYF
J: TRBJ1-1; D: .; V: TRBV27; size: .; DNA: TGTGCCAGCAGTTTAGGAAGAGGGGGAAACACTGAAGCTTTCTTT; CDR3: CASSLGRGGNTEAFF
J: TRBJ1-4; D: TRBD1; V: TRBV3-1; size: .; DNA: TGTGCCAGCAGCCAGGGACAGGGCGAACAACTGTTTTTT; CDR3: CASSQGQGEQLFF
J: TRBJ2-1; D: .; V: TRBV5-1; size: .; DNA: TGCGCCAGCAGCTTGAATCCAGGGGTCAATGAGCAGTTCTTC; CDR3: CASSLNPGVNEQFF
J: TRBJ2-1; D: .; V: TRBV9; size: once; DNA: TGTGCCAGCAGCGTAGTAGGGACACTATTCAATGAGCAGTTCTTC; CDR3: CASSVVGTLFNEQFF
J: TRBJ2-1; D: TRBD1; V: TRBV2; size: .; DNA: TGTGCCAGCGCCAGCGCCGGACAGGGTTTAAATGAGCAGTTCTTC; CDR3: CASASAGQGLNEQFF
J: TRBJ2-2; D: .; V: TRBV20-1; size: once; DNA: TGCAGTGCTAGGTTAGGGGGGACTGACACCGGGGAGCTGTTTTTT; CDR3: CSARLGGTDTGELFF
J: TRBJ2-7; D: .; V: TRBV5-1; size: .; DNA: TGCGCCAGCAGCTGGGAGGACAGATACGAGCAGTACTTC; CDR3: CASSWEDRYEQYF
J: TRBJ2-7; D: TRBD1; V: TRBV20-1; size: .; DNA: TGCAGTGCTGGGCTCCGGGACAGGGTGGGGTTCGAGCAGTACTTC; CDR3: CSAGLRDRVGFEQYF
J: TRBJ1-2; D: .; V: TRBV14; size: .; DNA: TGTGCCAGCAGCCAAGAAGGACAGCACGCTAACTATGGCTACACCTTC; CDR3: CASSQEGQHANYGYTF
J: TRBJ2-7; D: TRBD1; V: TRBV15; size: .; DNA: TGTGCCACCAGCAGAGATCCCAGGGGGAGTACCTACGAGCAGTACTTC; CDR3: CATSRDPRGSTYEQYF
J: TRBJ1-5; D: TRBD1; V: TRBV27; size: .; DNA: TGTGCCAGCGTAAGGGACAGCGAGCAGCCCCAGCATTTT; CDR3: CASVRDSEQPQHF
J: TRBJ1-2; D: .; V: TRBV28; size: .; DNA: TGTGCCAGCAGTTTATTCCGGGGCTGGCTCGACTATGGCTACACCTTC; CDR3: CASSLFRGWLDYGYTF
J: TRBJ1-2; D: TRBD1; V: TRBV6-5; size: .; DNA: TGTGCCAGCACCCCCGGACAGGGAGCTAACTATGGCTACACCTTC; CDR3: CASTPGQGANYGYTF
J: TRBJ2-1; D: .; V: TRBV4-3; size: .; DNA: TGCGCCAGCAGCCCATCGGCCTGGGAGAATGAGCAGTTCTTC; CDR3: CASSPSAWENEQFF
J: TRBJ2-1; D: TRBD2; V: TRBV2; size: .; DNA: TGTGCCAGCCCGATCCGGATCAGTGGCGGGGGTAGGGATGAGCAGTTCTTC; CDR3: CASPIRISGGGRDEQFF
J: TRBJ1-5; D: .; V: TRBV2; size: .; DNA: TGTGCCAGCAACTATTGGGCAGGGCCCGATCAGCCCCAGCATTTT; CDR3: CASNYWAGPDQPQHF
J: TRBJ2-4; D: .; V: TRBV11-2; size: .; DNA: TGTGCCAGCAGCTTAGGGGGGGTCGAGAGACAGAAAGATCAGTACTTC; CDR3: CASSLGGVERQKDQYF